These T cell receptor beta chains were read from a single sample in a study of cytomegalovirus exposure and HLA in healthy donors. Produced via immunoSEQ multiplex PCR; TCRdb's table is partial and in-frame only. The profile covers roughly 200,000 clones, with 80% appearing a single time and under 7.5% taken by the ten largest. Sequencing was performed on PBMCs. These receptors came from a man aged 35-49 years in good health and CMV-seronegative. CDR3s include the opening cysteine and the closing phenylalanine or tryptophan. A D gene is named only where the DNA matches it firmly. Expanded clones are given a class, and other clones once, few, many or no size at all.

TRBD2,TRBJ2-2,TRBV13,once,TGTGCCAGCAGCCTCGGACTAGCGGTCACCGGGGAGCTGTTTTTT,CASSLGLAVTGELFF
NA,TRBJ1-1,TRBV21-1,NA,TGTGCCAGCAGCACCCCCCGCCGGGGAGGGGGAGCTTTCTTT,CASSTPRRGGGAFF
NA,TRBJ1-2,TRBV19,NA,TGTGCCAGTAGTATTCATAACTATGGCTACACCTTC,CASSIHNYGYTF
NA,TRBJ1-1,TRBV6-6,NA,TGTGCCAGCAGTCTCAGGAACACTGAAGCTTTCTTT,CASSLRNTEAFF
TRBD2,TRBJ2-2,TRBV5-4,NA,TGTGCCAGCAGTTCCAGCGGGAGGGACACCGGGGAGCTGTTTTTT,CASSSSGRDTGELFF
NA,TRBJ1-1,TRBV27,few,TGTGCCAGCAGTTTAGGGCTTCGGACAGTTGACACTGAAGCTTTCTTT,CASSLGLRTVDTEAFF
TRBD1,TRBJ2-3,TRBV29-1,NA,TGCAGCGTTGCCAGGGGGCGCGCAGATACGCAGTATTTT,CSVARGRADTQYF
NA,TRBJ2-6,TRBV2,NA,TGTGCCAGCAGGGTGGACAGCTCTGGGGCCAACGTCCTGACTTTC,CASRVDSSGANVLTF
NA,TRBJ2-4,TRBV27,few,TGTGCCAGCAGTTTATCATCGGACGGGGTCCGGGGGAACATTCAGTACTTC,CASSLSSDGVRGNIQYF
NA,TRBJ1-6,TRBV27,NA,TGTGCCAGCAGTTTATGGGCTGCGGGAGACAGATCTAATTCACCCCTCCACTTT,CASSLWAAGDRSNSPLHF
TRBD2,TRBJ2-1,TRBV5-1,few,TGCGCCAGCAGCACTGAGGGACTAGCGCTCTACAATGAGCAGTTCTTC,CASSTEGLALYNEQFF
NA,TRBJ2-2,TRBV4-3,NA,TGCGCCAGCAGCCATGAGCCAGAGGGCACCGGGGAGCTGTTTTTT,CASSHEPEGTGELFF
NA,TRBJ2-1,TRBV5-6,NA,TGTGCCAGCAGCTTGTTTCTGTTCTCCTACAATGAGCAGTTCTTC,CASSLFLFSYNEQFF
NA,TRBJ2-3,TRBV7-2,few,TGTGCCAGCAGCCCCCCGGGGGATACGCAGTATTTT,CASSPPGDTQYF
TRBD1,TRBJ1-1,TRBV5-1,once,TGCACCAGCAGCGGACAGGACAGGGGTGCGACTGAAGCTTTCTTT,CTSSGQDRGATEAFF
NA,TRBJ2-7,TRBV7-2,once,TGTGCCAGCACCTATTCGGACGAGCAGTACTTC,CASTYSDEQYF
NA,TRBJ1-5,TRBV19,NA,TGTGCCAGTCAGGATTCGGATCAGCCCCAGCATTTT,CASQDSDQPQHF
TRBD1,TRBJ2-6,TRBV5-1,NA,TGCGCCAGCAGCGGGACAGGGTCCGGGGCCAACGTCCTGACTTTC,CASSGTGSGANVLTF
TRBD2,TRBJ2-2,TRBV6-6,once,TGTGCCAGCAGTCGCTCCGGGACTACGAACACCGGGGAGCTGTTTTTT,CASSRSGTTNTGELFF
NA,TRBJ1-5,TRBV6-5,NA,TGTGCCAGCAGTGTAGGCTCGGGACAGCCCCAGCATTTT,CASSVGSGQPQHF
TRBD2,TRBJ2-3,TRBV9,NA,TGTGCCAGCAGCCCCTGGCTTGGGGGGGAGACAGATACGCAGTATTTT,CASSPWLGGETDTQYF
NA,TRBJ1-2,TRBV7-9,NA,TGTGCCAGCAGCCCAGGGGTTGGCTACACCTTC,CASSPGVGYTF
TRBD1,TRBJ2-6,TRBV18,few,TGTGCCAGCTCACCAGTTGGGACAGGCCCGCAAGGGGCCAACGTCCTGACTTTC,CASSPVGTGPQGANVLTF
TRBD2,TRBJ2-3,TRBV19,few,TGTGCCAGTAGTCCCTCTAGCGGGAACGGATTCACGAGCACAGATACGCAGTATTTT,CASSPSSGNGFTSTDTQYF
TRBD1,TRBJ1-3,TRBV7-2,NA,TGTGCCAGCAGCCGAACGGGGACAGAGAGAAACACCATATATTTT,CASSRTGTERNTIYF
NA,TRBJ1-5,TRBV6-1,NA,TGTGCCAGCAGTGTGTCAGGTATAGGCAATCAGCCCCAGCATTTT,CASSVSGIGNQPQHF
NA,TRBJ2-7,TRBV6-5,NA,TGTGCCAGCAGTCCCTTCGGGGAGTCCTACGAGCAGTACTTC,CASSPFGESYEQYF
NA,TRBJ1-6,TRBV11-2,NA,TGTGCCAGCAGCTTGAACGGGGGTTATAATTCACCCCTCCACTTT,CASSLNGGYNSPLHF
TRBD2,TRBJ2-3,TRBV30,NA,TGTGCCTGGAGTGTTTCGAGCGGGAGGTTGACAGATACGCAGTATTTT,CAWSVSSGRLTDTQYF
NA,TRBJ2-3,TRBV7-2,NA,TGTGCCAGCAGCCCTAACACAGATACGCAGTATTTT,CASSPNTDTQYF
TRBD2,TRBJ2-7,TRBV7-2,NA,TGTGCCAGCAGCTTAGCCTACCTAAGGACTAGCGGGAGTAGGGCGTACGAGCAGTACTTC,CASSLAYLRTSGSRAYEQYF
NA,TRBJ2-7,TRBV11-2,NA,TGTGCCAGCAGCTTATCAGGGAAGGACGAGCAGTACTTC,CASSLSGKDEQYF
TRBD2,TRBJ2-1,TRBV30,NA,TGTGCCTGGCGTACACCGGGACTAGCGGGAGTAGATGAGCAGTTCTTC,CAWRTPGLAGVDEQFF
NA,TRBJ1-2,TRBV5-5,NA,TGTGCCAGCAGCTTGGACGGGAACTATGGCTACACCTTC,CASSLDGNYGYTF
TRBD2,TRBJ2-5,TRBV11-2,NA,TGTGCCAGCAGCTCACTAGCGGGGGGCCAAGAGACCCAGTACTTC,CASSSLAGGQETQYF
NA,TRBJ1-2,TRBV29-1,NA,TGCAGCGTTGAAGATCAAAGGGGACTGGCTAACTATGGCTACACCTTC,CSVEDQRGLANYGYTF
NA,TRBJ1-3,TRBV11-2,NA,TGTGCCAGCAGCTCGATACAGGGAACTGGAAACACCATATATTTT,CASSSIQGTGNTIYF
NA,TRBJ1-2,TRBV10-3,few,TGTGCCATCAACCGGGGTGCCCCCGCTAACTATGGCTACACCTTC,CAINRGAPANYGYTF
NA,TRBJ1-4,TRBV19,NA,TGTGCCAGTAGTATACGAGGGCCGGGGGGCGAAAAACTGTTTTTT,CASSIRGPGGEKLFF
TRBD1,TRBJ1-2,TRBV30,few,TGTGCCTGGAGGGAAGGGGGCAACTATGGCTACACCTTC,CAWREGGNYGYTF
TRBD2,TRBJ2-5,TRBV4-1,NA,TGCGCCAGCAGCCAACGGGAGGGGGAGACCCAGTACTTC,CASSQREGETQYF
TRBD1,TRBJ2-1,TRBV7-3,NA,TGTGCCAGCAGCCTGTACAGGGGAGTCGATGAGCAGTTCTTC,CASSLYRGVDEQFF